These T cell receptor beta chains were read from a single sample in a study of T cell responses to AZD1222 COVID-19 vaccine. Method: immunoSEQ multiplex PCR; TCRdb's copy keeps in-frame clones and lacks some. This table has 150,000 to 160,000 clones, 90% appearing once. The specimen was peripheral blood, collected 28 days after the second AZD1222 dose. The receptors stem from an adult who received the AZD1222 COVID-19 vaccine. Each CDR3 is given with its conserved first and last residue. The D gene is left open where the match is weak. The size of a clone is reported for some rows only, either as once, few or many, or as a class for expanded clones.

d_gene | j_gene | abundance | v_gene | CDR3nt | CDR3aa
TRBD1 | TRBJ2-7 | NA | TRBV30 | TGTGCCTGGGCTAAAAGACAGGGGGGGGACTACGAGCAGTACTTC | CAWAKRQGGDYEQYF
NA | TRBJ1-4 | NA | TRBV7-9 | TGTGCCAGCAGCGACCCATTGACGGGCCTTTTGAGTGAAAAACTGTTTTTT | CASSDPLTGLLSEKLFF
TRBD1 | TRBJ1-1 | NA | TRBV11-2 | TGTGCCAGCAGCTGGGGACAGCCAGTGAACACTGAAGCTTTCTTT | CASSWGQPVNTEAFF
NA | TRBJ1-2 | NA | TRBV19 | TGTGCCAGTAGTATGACGGATGGCTACACCTTC | CASSMTDGYTF
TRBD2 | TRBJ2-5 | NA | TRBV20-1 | TGCAGTGCTAGTCTAGCGGGGGGCCTGGGGGAGACCCAGTACTTC | CSASLAGGLGETQYF
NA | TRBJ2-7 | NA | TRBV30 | TGTGCCTTGAACTCAGATAGGGTCTACGAGCAGTACTTC | CALNSDRVYEQYF
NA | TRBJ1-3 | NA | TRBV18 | TGTGCCAGCTCACCACCGTACCGTCTTTTGGGACTCTCTGGAAACACCATATATTTT | CASSPPYRLLGLSGNTIYF
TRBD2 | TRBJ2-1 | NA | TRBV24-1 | TGTGCCACCAGTGACCGAGCGGGAGGCCCTAATGGTGAGCAGTTCTTC | CATSDRAGGPNGEQFF
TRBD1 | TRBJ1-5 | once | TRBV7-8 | TGTGCCAGCAGCTCACAGACAGGGGGCGTCAATCAGCCCCAGCATTTT | CASSSQTGGVNQPQHF
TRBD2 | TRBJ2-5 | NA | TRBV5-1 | TGCGCCAGCAGCTTGTCAACGGCGGGAGGCGAGGAGACCCAGTACTTC | CASSLSTAGGEETQYF
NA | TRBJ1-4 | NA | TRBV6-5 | TGTGCCAGCAGTAGTCCTGCAACTAATGAAAAACTGTTTTTT | CASSSPATNEKLFF
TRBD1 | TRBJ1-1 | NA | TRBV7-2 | TGTGCCAGCAGCACAGGGGCATTCTGGGGTGAAGCTTTCTTT | CASSTGAFWGEAFF